The 29 T cell receptor beta chains below all came from one sample that was sequenced in a study of T cell repertoires in cytomegalovirus infection. No cognate antigen is known for these TCRs. TCRdb recomputed calls from the reads with MiXCR, one row per CDR3 protein. This sample has roughly 920,000 distinct CDR3 sequences; roughly 30% occur once, and the top ten carry around 15%. The sequenced sample was cultured CD8+ T cells from PBMCs, obtained from culture after CMV antigen stimulation. All receptors derive from a human donor in good health (CMV status not recorded). Some clones in this sample may be carry-over from other donors' samples.

In its sample, this clonotype was seen a few times. The chain couples TRBV6-2 or TRBV6-3 to TRBJ2-2; D unclear. The CDR3 is made up of 12 amino acids. Germline assignment: CDR1 MNHEY and CDR2 SVGEGT. V lost 11 bases and J lost 2, with 9 bases in between. CDR3 protein: CAVTDNTGELFF. CDR3 sequence (DNA): TGTGCCGTAACTGATAACACCGGGGAGCTGTTTTTT.

The J gene is TRBJ1-5, the V gene TRBV4-1; TRBD1 might be the D (5 bases). Germline loops: CDR1 MGHRA, CDR2 YSYEKL. This CDR3 is 15 amino acids long. The V gene lost 5 bases and the J gene lost 3 bases, with 14 bases spanning the gap. The chain's CDR3 is CASSYEAGSNQPQHF. In nucleotides, the CDR3 is TGCGCCAGCAGCTACGAGGCAGGGTCCAATCAGCCCCAGCATTTT.

This clonotype was seen a handful of times. The genes are TRBV12-3 or TRBV12-4 and TRBJ2-7; TRBD2 agrees at 15 bases. This CDR3 contains 15 residues. Trimming removed 4 bases from V and 4 bases from J; junction bases left unmatched: 2. The chain's CDR3 is CASSWGLAGGYEQYV. The DNA of the CDR3 is TGTGCCAGCAGTTGGGGACTAGCGGGGGGTTACGAGCAGTACGTC.

The chain employs TRBV27 and TRBJ1-2, with 7 bases identical to TRBD1. The CDR3 consists of 15 residues. CDR1 and CDR2 (germline): MNHEY, SMNVEV (reference sequence). V was pared by 5 bases and J by 2 bases, with 8 bases of the junction left unmatched. The CDR3 DNA reads as TGTGCCAGCAGTCTCCTAGGGGGACAGAACTATGGCTACACCTTC. This translates into CASSLLGGQNYGYTF.

CDR3 in amino acids: CASSWGGRTRAYEQYV. The CDR3 nucleotides read TGTGCCAGCAGTTGGGGGGGCAGGACTCGCGCCTACGAGCAGTACGTC. V gene TRBV28 combines with J gene TRBJ2-7, with D tentatively TRBD2 (7 bases). CDR1 MDHEN and CDR2 SYDVKM come from the germline V gene. The CDR3 runs 16 residues. Trimming pared 4 bases from V and 2 bases from J, leaving 18 bases between.

Many counts were recorded for this clonotype. The rearrangement uses TRBV27 and TRBJ1-5; 7 bases are shared with TRBD1. The CDR3 consists of 13 residues. Germline V lookup: CDR1 MNHEY, CDR2 SMNVEV (reference sequence). Trimming cost V 5 bases and J 10 bases; bases outside gene matches: 8. As DNA, the CDR3 is TGTGCCAGCAGTCCCGGACAGGATATTCCCCAGCATTTT. It yields the protein CASSPGQDIPQHF.

This clonotype was seen repeatedly, ten times or more. This sequence joins TRBV7-2 and TRBJ1-5; 8 bases fit TRBD1. The CDR3 is 14 residues long. Germline lookup yields CDR1 SGHTA and CDR2 FQGNSA. V was pared by 5 bases and J by 7 bases, with 7 bases of the junction left unmatched. The chain's CDR3 is CASSTHRGYQPQHF. Written as DNA, the CDR3 is TGTGCCAGCAGCACCCACAGGGGGTACCAGCCCCAGCATTTT.

This clonotype was picked up a small number of times. V is TRBV12-5 and J is TRBJ2-7; D is undetermined. The CDR3 runs 13 residues. CDR1 and CDR2 from the germline V gene are LGHNT and FRNRAP. The V end lost 0 bases, the J end lost 7 bases, and 10 bases lay between the germline ends. The CDR3 sequence: CASGLVQRPEQYF. The DNA for the CDR3 is TGTGCTAGTGGTTTGGTACAAAGGCCTGAGCAGTACTTC.

The chain recombines TRBV27 with TRBJ1-3; a weak D match, TRBD1 (6 bases). The ends were cut back, 2 bases at V and 0 bases at J, with 11 bases in the middle. The CDR3 is made up of 16 amino acids. From germline, CDR1 is MNHEY and CDR2 SMNVEV (reference sequence). CDR3 sequence: CASSLRGADSGNTIYF. The CDR3 coding sequence is TGTGCCAGCAGTTTACGGGGGGCCGACTCTGGAAACACCATATATTTT.

This clonotype was found many times. V is TRBV6-5 and J is TRBJ2-7, with D hard to call. The V end was cut by 3 bases, the J end by 4 bases, with 13 bases between. The CDR3 consists of 14 residues. Germline CDR1 is MNHEY and CDR2 is SVGAGI. The CDR3 here is CASSYQTDEYEQYF. In nucleotides, the CDR3 is TGTGCCAGCAGTTATCAGACGGACGAATACGAGCAGTACTTC.

The chain employs TRBV5-1 and TRBJ2-5, with TRBD1 matching 10 bases. V lost 4 bases, J lost 1 base, and 19 bases stayed unmatched. The CDR3 is made up of 20 amino acids. CDR1 is SGHRS, CDR2 YFSETQ, per germline. CDR3 sequence (DNA): TGCGCCAGCAGCACCACTTCGACAGGGGGCGACGGCCCACGCCAAGAGACCCAGTACTTC. Encoded protein: CASSTTSTGGDGPRQETQYF.

The chain combines TRBV5-6 with TRBJ1-2; weak D call: TRBD1 (6 bases). The V and J ends lost 4 bases and 4 bases respectively, with 17 bases between them. Germline CDR1 and CDR2: SGHDT and YYEEEE. The CDR3 spans 15 residues. The CDR3, as DNA: TGTGCCAGCAGCAATACGGCGGACAGAATCTATGGCTACACCTTC. Translating gives CASSNTADRIYGYTF.

A note on this clonotype: Compared with germline, one end of the junction differs, possibly owing to a read error. This sequence joins TRBV12-3 or TRBV12-4 and TRBJ2-5, with 9 bases that match TRBD1. The CDR3 totals 14 residues. CDR3 nucleotides: TGTGTCAGCAATCGACGGGACAGGGAAGAGACCCAGTACTTC. Amino acids: CVSNRRDREETQYF.

This clonotype was seen repeatedly, ten times or more. The chain employs TRBV7-9 and TRBJ2-7, with D hard to call. CDR3 size: 11 residues. Germline CDR1 and CDR2: SEHNR and FQNEAQ (reference sequence). Trimming stripped 4 bases from V and 3 bases from J, with 4 bases between. The CDR3 here is CASSSNYEQYF. CDR3 nucleotides: TGTGCCAGCAGCTCAAACTACGAGCAGTACTTC. Variable domain in full (rest from reference TRBV7-9 and TRBJ2-7): DTGVSQNPRHKITKRGQNVTFRCDPISEHNRLYWYRQTLGQGPEFLTYFQNEAQLEKSRLLSDRFSAERPKGSFSTLEIQRTEQGDSAMYLCASSSNYEQYFGPGTRLTVT.

V is TRBV12-3 or TRBV12-4 and J is TRBJ1-5; D is unclear. This CDR3 comprises 16 residues. V was cut by 6 bases and J by 1 base, with 16 bases left in between. CDR3 in DNA: TGTGCCAGCAGCCCAGGCCGCCGAGGGAGCAATCAGCCCCAGCATTTT. Its translation is CASSPGRRGSNQPQHF.

The sample holds a few counts of this clonotype. The chain uses TRBV27 and TRBJ2-7; D may be TRBD1 or TRBD2 (6 bases each). Between the trimmed V and J ends, which lost 7 bases and 0 bases, there was a span of 22 bases. Germline CDR1 is MNHEY and CDR2 is SMNVEV (reference sequence). This CDR3 comprises 17 residues. CDR3 in DNA: TGTGCCAGCACTCCGACACGGGGGCCCCAGAGCTCCTACGAGCAGTACTTC. Amino acids: CASTPTRGPQSSYEQYF.

Details on this clonotype: A much bigger clone sits one base away, suggesting this may be a read error. This rearrangement joins TRBV7-9 to TRBJ1-4; weak D call: TRBD1 (5 bases). The germline V gene encodes CDR1 SEHNR and CDR2 FQNEAQ (reference sequence). V gave up 5 bases and J gave up 7 bases, with 17 bases separating them. This CDR3 has 15 amino acids. The CDR3 loop is CASSLPGTECEKLFF. CDR3 nucleotides: TGTGCCAGCAGCCTGCCAGGGACCGAATGTGAAAAACTGTTTTTT.

The V gene is TRBV3-1, the J gene TRBJ2-3; D is possibly TRBD1 (6 bases). Trimming shortened V by 0 bases and J by 2 bases, and 12 bases separated the two germline ends. Germline V lookup: CDR1 LGHDT, CDR2 YNNKEL (reference sequence). The CDR3 runs 16 residues. DNA of the CDR3: TGTGCCAGCAGCCAAGAACTCACAGGGCACACAGATACGCAGTATTTT. This encodes CASSQELTGHTDTQYF.

This clonotype was seen a few times. The J gene is TRBJ1-1, the V gene TRBV10-2; D uncertain. The CDR3 is 14 amino acids. The V gene's germline CDR1 is WSHSY and CDR2 SAAADI. V lost 8 bases to trimming and J lost 1 base, with 14 bases between them. This CDR3 reads CASGATAPNTEAFF. The CDR3 DNA sequence: TGCGCCAGCGGAGCAACAGCGCCGAACACTGAAGCTTTCTTT.

This clonotype has only a few counts. V usage is TRBV28 and J usage is TRBJ1-5; D call uncertain. Germline CDR1 reads MDHEN; CDR2 reads SYDVKM. The CDR3 runs to 13 residues. Trimming stripped 3 bases from V and 6 bases from J, with 9 bases between. The CDR3 region has the DNA TGTGCCAGCAGTTTCCAAATCGGTCAGCCCCAGCATTTT. Translating gives CASSFQIGQPQHF.

The V and J genes are TRBV19 and TRBJ1-2; D may be TRBD1 (6 bases). The CDR3 covers 12 residues. Germline V gene lookup returns CDR1 LNHDA and CDR2 SQIVND (reference sequence). The V end was cut by 8 bases, the J end by 2 bases, with 9 bases between. The CDR3 loop reads CASGTPNYGYTF. The CDR3 DNA reads as TGTGCCAGTGGGACACCGAACTATGGCTACACCTTC.

This clonotype was seen only once. The chain employs TRBV18 and TRBJ2-3, with D maybe TRBD1 (5 bases). Germline CDR1 KGHSH, CDR2 LQKENI. The CDR3 runs to 15 residues. Between the trimmed V and J ends, which lost 3 bases and 6 bases, there was a span of 16 bases. The CDR3 is CASSPGAPAPDTQYF. Here the CDR3 DNA reads TGTGCCAGCTCACCTGGGGCGCCGGCCCCGGATACGCAGTATTTT.

The rearrangement links TRBV5-1 to TRBJ1-1, with D possibly TRBD1 on 6 matching bases. This CDR3 comprises 14 residues. From germline, CDR1 is SGHRS and CDR2 YFSETQ. Trimming stripped 4 bases from V and 0 bases from J, with 10 bases between. The chain's CDR3 is CASSGGTLNTEAFF. DNA of the CDR3: TGCGCCAGCAGCGGCGGGACATTGAACACTGAAGCTTTCTTT.

This clonotype was counted ten times or more. The J gene is TRBJ2-1, the V gene TRBV20-1, with a weak D call TRBD2 (6 bases). The CDR3 contains 13 residues. Trimming left V 0 bases short and J 6 bases short, with 9 bases between. CDR1 and CDR2 (germline): DFQATT, SNEGSKA (reference sequence). The CDR3 here is CSARDRAGNEQFF. The CDR3 DNA reads TGCAGTGCTAGAGATCGAGCGGGCAATGAGCAGTTCTTC.

The chain uses TRBV7-6 and TRBJ1-1; D call uncertain. V lost 1 base and J lost 7, with 7 bases in between. The CDR3 has 12 residues. The germline CDR1 and CDR2 sequences are SGHVS and FNYEAQ. CDR3 bases: TGTGCCAGCAGCTTAGAAGCCGGTGAAGCTTTCTTT. This translates into CASSLEAGEAFF. Using reference TRBV7-6 and TRBJ1-1 for the parts outside the CDR3, the full variable domain is GAGVSQSPRYKVTKRGQDVALRCDPISGHVSLYWYRQALGQGPEFLTYFNYEAQQDKSGLPNDRFSAERPEGSISTLTIQRTEQRDSAMYRCASSLEAGEAFFGQGTRLTVV.

This clonotype appeared many times. This chain joins TRBV7-8 and TRBJ2-7, with 7 bases that match TRBD1. CDR1 is SGHVS and CDR2 is FQNEAQ in the germline V gene. The CDR3 runs to 15 residues. Trimming at V came to 5 bases and at J to 5 bases, leaving 12 bases not matched to a gene. The chain's CDR3 is CASSPRLGQVHEQYF. The CDR3 bases are TGTGCCAGCAGCCCCCGGTTAGGACAGGTCCACGAGCAGTACTTC.

The rearrangement links TRBV7-4 to TRBJ1-1; D might be TRBD1 (5 bases). In germline, CDR1 is SGHVT, CDR2 SQSDAQ. Between the trimmed V and J ends, which lost 5 bases and 3 bases, there was a span of 16 bases. The CDR3 contains 15 residues. The CDR3, as DNA: TGTGCCAGCAGCCCTCCTGAGGGGTATGACACTGAAGCTTTCTTT. This sequence encodes CASSPPEGYDTEAFF.

This clonotype was recorded many times. V and J are TRBV7-2 and TRBJ2-1; a possible D gene is TRBD2 (7 bases). The CDR3 totals 16 residues. V was cut by 0 bases and J by 7 bases, with 16 bases left in between. Germline loops: CDR1 SGHTA, CDR2 FQGNSA. The CDR3 coding sequence is TGTGCCAGCAGCTTAGCGGGGGGGCTAGTCGGGAATGAGCAGTTCTTC. Encoded protein: CASSLAGGLVGNEQFF.

This clonotype turned up a few times. V gene TRBV7-6 combines with J gene TRBJ2-1; TRBD2 matches at 7 bases. After removal of 7 bases from V and 3 bases from J, the junction contained 9 bases not matched to a gene. This CDR3 has 15 residues. Looked up from germline, CDR1 is SGHVS and CDR2 is FNYEAQ. The CDR3 DNA reads as TGTGCCAGCATCGGGGCGGGGGACTTCTACAATGAGCAGTTCTTC. It is translated as CASIGAGDFYNEQFF.